The TCR beta chain under discussion was sequenced for a study of T cell repertoires in cytomegalovirus infection (dated by TCRdb to the late 2010s). Background for the entire study: Recently identified HLA-C-restricted CMV epitopes, whose presentation resists viral immunomodulation, were targeted by peptide stimulations together with well-studied HLA-B-restricted epitopes. Donor HLA type was relevant to the analysis, because carriage of CMV infection together with the matching HLA type was indicated by public TCR beta signatures.

V and J are trimmed by 6 bases and 2 bases, and the gene matches miss 3 bases of the junction. The CDR3 runs 14 amino acids, cysteine and phenylalanine included. Just the 42-base CDR3 DNA is kept, in frame starting at base 1. For CDR1 and CDR2, the germline V gene lists MNHEY and SVGEGT. On this clonotype itself: What antigen it recognizes has not been identified. No much larger clone is present one base from it, and per-base qualities are unavailable.

General conclusions and limits of the study: Cumulative frequency of public TCR beta family members discriminated carriers of CMV infection plus the relevant HLA type in this cohort and an independent approximately 350-donor cohort. In the ex vivo response, HLA-C-restricted CMV-specific TCR beta clonotypes were dominant, and in two of eight donors the single most frequent clonotype came from this HLA-C-restricted group.

This specimen's treatment or condition label, per the study, means: in vitro stimulation with specific CMV peptide epitopes to enrich CMV-specific T cells. Sequencing was carried out with an Illumina HiSeq 1500. TCRdb handled the public reads itself, with Q25 trimming in fastp and clone calling in MiXCR, and kept productive beta chains. Each CDR3 protein gets just one entry, which takes the most common genes and DNA from the rows behind it. In this sample the table shows about 830,000 distinct CDR3 sequences, 32% of which occur a single time. 9.5% to 15% of the sample comes from the top ten. In this chain, TRBV6-2 or TRBV6-3 is recombined with TRBJ2-1, and 8 junction bases match TRBD2. The origin of this receptor is a human donor in good health (CMV status not recorded). Some clones in this sample may be carry-over from other donors' samples. This sample comprised cultured CD8+ T cells from PBMCs, obtained from culture after CMV antigen stimulation. The CDR3 protein sequence reads: CASRERGPYNEQFF. The bases read TGTGCCAGCAGGGAGCGGGGGCCCTACAATGAGCAGTTCTTC.